This TCR beta chain was identified during a study of shared clonotypes between healthy human individuals. Clones were read by immunoSEQ multiplex PCR, and TCRdb kept only the in-frame ones, dropping some. The sample comprises about 2.4 million clones, under 95% of which are singletons, and roughly 0.39% rests with the top ten. CDR1 and CDR2 (germline): MDHEN, SYDVKM. The CDR3 runs 12 residues. Trimming took off 10 bases at V and 4 bases at J, with 13 bases between the two ends. This chain joins TRBV28 and TRBJ2-5, with unresolved D. This TCR derives from a man aged 18 to 30 in good health. Some clones in this sample may be carry-over from other donors' samples. Sequenced: naive CD4+ T cells from PBMCs. Subset in this sample: CD45RA+ positively selected. CDR3 region: CATAGSGETQYF. Written as DNA, the CDR3 is TGTGCCACCGCAGGATCGGGAGAGACCCAGTACTTC.